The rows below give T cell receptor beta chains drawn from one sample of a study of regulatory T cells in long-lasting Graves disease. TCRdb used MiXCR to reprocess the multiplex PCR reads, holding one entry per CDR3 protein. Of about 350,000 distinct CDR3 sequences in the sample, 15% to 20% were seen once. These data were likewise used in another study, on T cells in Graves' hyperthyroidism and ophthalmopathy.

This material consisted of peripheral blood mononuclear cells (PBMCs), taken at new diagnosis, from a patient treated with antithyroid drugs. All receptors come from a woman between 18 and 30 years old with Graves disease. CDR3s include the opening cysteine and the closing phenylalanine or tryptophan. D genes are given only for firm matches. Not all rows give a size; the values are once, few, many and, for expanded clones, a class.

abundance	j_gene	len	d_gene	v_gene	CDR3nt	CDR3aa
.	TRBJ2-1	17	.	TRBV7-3	TGTGCCAGCAGCTTAACCCGTGAGGGTAGGGGATACAATGAGCAGTTCTTC	CASSLTREGRGYNEQFF
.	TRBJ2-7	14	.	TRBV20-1	TGCAGTGCTCCTACACAGGGAGGGTCTTACGAGCAGTACTTC	CSAPTQGGSYEQYF
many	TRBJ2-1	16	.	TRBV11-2	TGTGCCAGCAGCCGTCCGGGACGTTCGGACTGGAATGAGCAGTTCTTC	CASSRPGRSDWNEQFF
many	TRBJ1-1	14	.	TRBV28	TGTGCCAGCAGTTTAATCGGGGGGGCTAGGGCAGCTTTCTTT	CASSLIGGARAAFF
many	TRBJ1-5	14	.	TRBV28	TGTGCCAGCAGTATACAGGGACGGGGGCAGCCCCAGCATTTT	CASSIQGRGQPQHF
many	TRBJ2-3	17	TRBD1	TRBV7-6	TGTGCCAGCAGCTTAGCTGGGACAGGGGGCGCGGCAGATACGCAGTATTTT	CASSLAGTGGAADTQYF
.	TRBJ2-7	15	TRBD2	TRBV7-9	TGTGCCAGCAGCTTACGGACTAGCGGGACCTACGAGCAGTACTTC	CASSLRTSGTYEQYF
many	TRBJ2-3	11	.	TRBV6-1	TGTGCCAGCAGCGTGAGCAATACGCAGTATTTT	CASSVSNTQYF
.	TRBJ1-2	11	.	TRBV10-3	TGTGCCATCCAGGGTAACTATGGCTACGCCTTC	CAIQGNYGYAF
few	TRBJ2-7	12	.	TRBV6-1	TGTGCCACTCTCGACGGAGCCTACGAGCAGTACTTC	CATLDGAYEQYF
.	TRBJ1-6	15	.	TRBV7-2	TGTGCCAGCAGCTTAGGGGGGACCAATAATTCACCCCTCCACTTT	CASSLGGTNNSPLHF
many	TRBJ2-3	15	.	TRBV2	TGTGCCAGCAGAATGAGGAGCGGTTTCACAGATACGCAGTATTTT	CASRMRSGFTDTQYF
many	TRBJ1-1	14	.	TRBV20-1	TGCAGTGCTAGAGATGGAGGAACATCTTACGAAGCTTTCTTT	CSARDGGTSYEAFF
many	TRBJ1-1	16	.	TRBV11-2	TGTGCCAGCAGCTTAGATTTCCCGGGGGCGAACACTGAAGCTTTCTTT	CASSLDFPGANTEAFF
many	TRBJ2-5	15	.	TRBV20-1	TGCAGTGCTAGATCCATAGCCCTCCTCCAAGAGACCCAGTACTTC	CSARSIALLQETQYF
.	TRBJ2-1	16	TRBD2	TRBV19	TGTGCCAGTAGTATCGGGACTAGCGGGCACTACAATGAGCAGTTCTTC	CASSIGTSGHYNEQFF
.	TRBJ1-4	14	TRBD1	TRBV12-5	TGTGCTAGTGGCCCCGGGACAGGGGACGAAAAACTGTTTTTT	CASGPGTGDEKLFF
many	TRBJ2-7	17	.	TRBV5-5	TGTGCCAGCAGCTTGGCGGCGGGACACTTACACTCCTACGAGCAGTACTTC	CASSLAAGHLHSYEQYF
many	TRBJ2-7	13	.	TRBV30	TGTGCCTGGGCGCCGGAGTCCTTCTACGAGCAGTACTTC	CAWAPESFYEQYF
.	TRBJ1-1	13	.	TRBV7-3	TGTGCCAGCAGCCCCAGTGGAGGTCCTGAAGCTTTCTTT	CASSPSGGPEAFF